This T cell receptor (beta chain) derives from a study of shared clonotypes between healthy human individuals. Only in-frame clones appear in the TCRdb table, and some are missing; sequencing was by immunoSEQ multiplex PCR. Of approximately 1.5 million clones in the sample, around 98.5% were seen once. The CDR3 consists of 15 residues. Germline CDR1 MNHNS, CDR2 SASEGT. V was shortened by 2 bases and J by 3 bases, with 12 bases between the two germline ends. Sequencing input: naive CD4+ T cells sorted from blood. The subset here: CD45RA+ positively selected. The sequence was collected from a man in his thirties or forties in good health. The rearrangement joins TRBV6-1 to TRBJ2-3; D might be TRBD2 (6 bases). Here the CDR3 reads CASSERRVATDTQYF. Written as DNA, the CDR3 is TGTGCCAGCAGTGAAAGGAGGGTTGCGACAGATACGCAGTATTTT.